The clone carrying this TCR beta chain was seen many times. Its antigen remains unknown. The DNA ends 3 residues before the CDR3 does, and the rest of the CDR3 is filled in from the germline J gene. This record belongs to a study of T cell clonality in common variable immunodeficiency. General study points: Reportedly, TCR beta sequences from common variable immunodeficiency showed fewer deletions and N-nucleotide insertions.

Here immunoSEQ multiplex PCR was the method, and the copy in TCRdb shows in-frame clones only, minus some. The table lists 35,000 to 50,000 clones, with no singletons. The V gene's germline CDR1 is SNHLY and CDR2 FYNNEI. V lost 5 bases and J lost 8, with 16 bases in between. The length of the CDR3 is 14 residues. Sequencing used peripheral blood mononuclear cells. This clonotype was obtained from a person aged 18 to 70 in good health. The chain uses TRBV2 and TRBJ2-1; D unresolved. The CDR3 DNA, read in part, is TGTGCCAGCAGTAGGGCAGTCTCTGGCGATGAG. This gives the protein CASSRAVSGDE. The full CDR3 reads CASSRAVSGDEQFF. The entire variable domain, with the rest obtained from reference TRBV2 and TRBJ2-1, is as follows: EPEVTQTPSHQVTQMGQEVILRCVPISNHLYFYWYRQILGQKVEFLVSFYNNEISEKSEIFDDQFSVERPDGSNFTLKIRSTKLEDSAMYFCASSRAVSGDEQFFGPGTRLTVL.